The clone carrying this T cell receptor (beta chain) has just a few counts. Its specificity is unknown. Germline trimming cut 4 bases from V and 2 bases from J; bases unmatched to any gene: 9. Germline lookup yields CDR1 LGHNA and CDR2 YNFKEQ. There are 17 residues in the CDR3. It was one heparinised blood draw, averaging about 0.12 L, that each donor gave. Via the markers CD45RO/CCR7/CD25/CD127/CD95/CD27, stem cell-like memory, regulatory, central memory and naive CD4+ cells were sorted. The sample belongs to a study of beta chain features in type 1 diabetes. Study information: Cell yields, gender and age were similar in healthy donors and patients.

General study points: Naive, central memory and Treg TCRB repertoires seemed to resemble each other more closely in patients than they did in healthy donors. People with Type 1 diabetes carried modestly yet significantly shorter TCRB CDR3s in all four CD4+ subsets.

Reverse transcribing all isolated RNA meant expressed TCRB transcripts were sequenced. Sequencing was performed with immunoSEQ multiplex PCR; in TCRdb, only in-frame clones are kept and a portion is missing. There are 400,000 or so clones in the sample; 8.5% to 10% occur only once, and around 0.66% lies in the top ten. The receptor's source is a young man with type 1 diabetes. The chain carries TRBV4-2 and TRBJ2-7; 12 nucleotides align to TRBD2. Sequenced input: central memory CD4+ T cells from blood. This CDR3 reads CASSRLGLAGLAYEQYF. The CDR3, as DNA: TGTGCCAGCAGCCGCCTGGGACTAGCGGGCCTAGCCTACGAGCAGTACTTC.